This entry lists 8 T cell receptor beta chains sequenced from one sample in a study of blood T cells in healthy people across ages. Together with a sample-barcoded 5' primer, a J-beta primer mix was included in a second PCR lasting roughly 6 to 12 cycles. Via MiXCR, TCRdb re-called the 5' RACE reads, giving one row per CDR3 protein. This table has some 760,000 distinct CDR3 sequences, 25% appearing once. These data were also reused for a study on T cells of mothers and their children.

Input material: blood. Source of these receptors: a boy younger than 18 in good health.

This clonotype appeared a few times. The rearrangement uses TRBV28 and TRBJ1-5; a possible D gene is TRBD1 (6 bases). Looked up from germline, CDR1 is MDHEN and CDR2 is SYDVKM. The CDR3 length is 13 residues. Trimming pared 6 bases from V and 7 bases from J, leaving 13 bases between. The CDR3 bases are TGTGCCAGCAGCATCAAACAGGGCCAGCCCCAGCATTTT. Residues: CASSIKQGQPQHF.

On this clonotype itself: The junction departs from germline at one end; a sequencing error may be responsible. V is TRBV9 and J is TRBJ2-2; possible D gene TRBD2, 6 bases. From germline, CDR1 is SGDLS and CDR2 YYNGEE. CDR3 length: 15 residues. The CDR3 here is CASSVDGGNSGELFF. CDR3 DNA: TGTGCCAGCAGCGTAGACGGCGGGAACAGCGGGGAGCTGTTTTTT.

V and J are TRBV7-8 and TRBJ1-1; TRBD1 matches at 8 bases. Germline V gene lookup returns CDR1 SGHVS and CDR2 FQNEAQ. The V gene end was trimmed by 6 bases and the J gene end by 4 bases; junction bases not matched to a gene: 4. The CDR3 is made up of 13 amino acids. CDR3 protein: CASSQGASTEAFF. The CDR3 DNA follows: TGTGCCAGCAGTCAGGGGGCGAGCACTGAAGCTTTCTTT. The entire variable domain, with the rest obtained from reference TRBV7-8 and TRBJ1-1, is as follows: GAGVSQSPRYKVAKRGQDVALRCDPISGHVSLFWYQQALGQGPEFLTYFQNEAQLDKSGLPSDRFFAERPEGSVSTLKIQRTQQEDSAVYLCASSQGASTEAFFGQGTRLTVV.

In its sample, this clonotype was seen a few times. V is TRBV18 and J is TRBJ2-1, with TRBD2 matching 8 bases. The CDR3 sequence is 16 residues long. CDR1 is KGHSH and CDR2 is LQKENI in the germline V gene. V was pared by 2 bases and J by 3 bases, with 6 bases of the junction left unmatched. The CDR3 bases are TGTGCCAGCTCACCAGGCGGGACTAGGGGCTACAATGAGCAGTTCTTC. This sequence encodes CASSPGGTRGYNEQFF. The variable domain in full, with the rest retrieved from reference TRBV18 and TRBJ2-1, is NAGVMQNPRHLVRRRGQEARLRCSPMKGHSHVYWYRQLPEEGLKFMVYLQKENIIDESGMPKERFSAEFPKEGPSILRIQQVVRGDSAAYFCASSPGGTRGYNEQFFGPGTRLTVL.

This chain connects TRBV20-1 to TRBJ1-6, with D perhaps TRBD1 (6 bases). The CDR3 consists of 13 residues. The germline gives CDR1 DFQATT, CDR2 SNEGSKA (reference sequence). V gave up 3 bases and J gave up 10 bases, with 13 bases separating them. CDR3 sequence (DNA): TGCAGTGCTAGTTCCGGGGGCGTATCACCCCTCCACTTT. Translation gives CSASSGGVSPLHF.

This clonotype was seen more than once but under ten times. The V call is TRBV29-1, the J call TRBJ2-1; TRBD2 matches at 15 bases. With V trimmed by 7 bases and J by 3 bases, 4 bases remained unmatched. This CDR3 is 15 amino acids long. Germline CDR1 and CDR2: SQVTM and ANQGSEA. The DNA of the CDR3 is TGCAGCGCCGGGACTAGCGGGGGGAACTACAATGAGCAGTTCTTC. The encoded protein is CSAGTSGGNYNEQFF.

The chain carries TRBV28 and TRBJ2-5; 7 nucleotides agree with TRBD2. Germline lookup yields CDR1 MDHEN and CDR2 SYDVKM. This CDR3 has 15 amino acids. J was trimmed by 5 bases and V by 5 bases; bases with no gene match: 11. CDR3 DNA: TGTGCCAGCAGTCCCGACTCTAGCGGAGGGGAGACCCAGTACTTC. Encoded protein: CASSPDSSGGETQYF. Variable domain in full (rest from reference TRBV28 and TRBJ2-5): DVKVTQSSRYLVKRTGEKVFLECVQDMDHENMFWYRQDPGLGLRLIYFSYDVKMKEKGDIPEGYSVSREKKERFSLILESASTNQTSMYLCASSPDSSGGETQYFGPGTRLLVL.

This clonotype was observed a few times. This chain uses TRBV6-2 or TRBV6-3 with TRBJ2-7; no clear D. CDR1 and CDR2 (germline): MNHEY, SVGEGT. The length of the CDR3 is 15 residues. Trimming pared 5 bases from V and 2 bases from J, leaving 16 bases between. CDR3 residues: CASSPQYKRTYEQYF. Written as DNA, the CDR3 is TGTGCCAGCAGTCCCCAATACAAGAGGACCTACGAGCAGTACTTC.